This TCR beta chain originates from a study of CD8+ T cells in alopecia areata. Following RNA extraction, reverse transcription yielded cDNA that acted as the sequencing template. The protocol was immunoSEQ multiplex PCR, while the TCRdb copy is restricted to in-frame clones and leaves out a portion. The table lists about 200,000 clones, approximately 53% of them singletons. The CDR3 has 18 residues. The V gene's germline CDR1 is SEHNR and CDR2 FQNEAQ (reference sequence). The V gene end was trimmed by 5 bases and the J gene end by 2 bases; junction bases not matched to a gene: 9. Sequenced input: CD8+ T cells sorted from blood. The chain combines TRBV7-9 with TRBJ2-3; 14 bases match TRBD2. The receptor comes from a human donor in good health. This chain's CDR3 is CASSPRTSGGIFTDTQYF. CDR3 coding DNA: TGTGCCAGCAGCCCCAGGACTAGCGGGGGGATCTTCACAGATACGCAGTATTTT.